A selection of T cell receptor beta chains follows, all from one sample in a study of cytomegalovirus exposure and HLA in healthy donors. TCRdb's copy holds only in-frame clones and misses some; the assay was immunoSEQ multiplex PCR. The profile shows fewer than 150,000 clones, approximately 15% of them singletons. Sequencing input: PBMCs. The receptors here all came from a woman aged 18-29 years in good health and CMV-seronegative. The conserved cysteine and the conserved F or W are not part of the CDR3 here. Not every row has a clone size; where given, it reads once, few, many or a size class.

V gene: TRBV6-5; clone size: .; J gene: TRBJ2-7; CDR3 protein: ASRSAGGWLDEQY
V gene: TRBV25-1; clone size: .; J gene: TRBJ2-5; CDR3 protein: ASSESQNIRETQY
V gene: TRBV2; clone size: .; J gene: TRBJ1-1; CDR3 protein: ASSAVGNPGYTEAF
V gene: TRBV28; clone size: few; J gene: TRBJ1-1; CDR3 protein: ASSLPQGRGEAF
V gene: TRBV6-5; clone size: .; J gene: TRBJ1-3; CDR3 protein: ASNPRDRPNTIY
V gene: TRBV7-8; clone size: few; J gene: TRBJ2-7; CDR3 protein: ASSLVTGGYEQY
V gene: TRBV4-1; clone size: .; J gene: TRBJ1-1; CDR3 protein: ASSQRTGYPEAF
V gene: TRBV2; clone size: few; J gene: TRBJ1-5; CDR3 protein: ASSEWRGGRTPQH
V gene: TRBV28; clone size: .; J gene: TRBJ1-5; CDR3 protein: ASSPDRGGIQPQH
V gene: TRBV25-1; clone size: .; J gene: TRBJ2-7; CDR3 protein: ASSAGTPIDEQY
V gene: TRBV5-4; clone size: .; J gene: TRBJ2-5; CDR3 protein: ASSPPGGGSETQY
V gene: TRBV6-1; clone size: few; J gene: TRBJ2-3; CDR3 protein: ATTPPGGRTDTQY
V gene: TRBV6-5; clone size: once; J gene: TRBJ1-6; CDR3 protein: ASSYGGGPGGSPLH
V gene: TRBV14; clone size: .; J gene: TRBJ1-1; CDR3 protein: ASSQVGGWSEAF
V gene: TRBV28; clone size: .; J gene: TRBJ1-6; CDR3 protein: ASSLQPGAYNSPLH
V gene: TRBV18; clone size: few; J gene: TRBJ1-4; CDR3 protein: ASGTDREKLF
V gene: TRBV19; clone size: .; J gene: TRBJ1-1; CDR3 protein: ASYLQGATEAF